The source of this T cell receptor beta chain is a study of T cell responses to AZD1222 COVID-19 vaccine. Study results and caveats: Nearly half of spike-specific TCRs reportedly go after variant regions that carry no mutations. Repertoires in all cases were sampled only once the peak T cell response had passed. Clonal diversity may have been underestimated in mostly white British donors.

In regard to this clone: Its antigen is as yet unknown.

Sequencing used immunoSEQ multiplex PCR; TCRdb keeps in-frame clones, though not all of them. The sample has about 48,000 clones; about 86% are singletons. The CDR3 has 14 amino acids. Germline-derived CDR1 and CDR2 are MGHDK and SYGVNS. Trimming stripped 6 bases from V and 0 bases from J, with 12 bases between. This sequence joins TRBV25-1 and TRBJ2-7, with D perhaps matching TRBD2 (5 bases). The source of this sequence is an adult who received the AZD1222 COVID-19 vaccine. The sequenced sample was peripheral blood, obtained 28 days after the second AZD1222 dose. The CDR3 DNA reads as TGTGCCAGCAGCCGGACTGGGAACTCCTACGAGCAGTACTTC. It yields the protein CASSRTGNSYEQYF.